The source of this TCR beta chain is a study of T-cell memory formation after mild COVID-19. Overall study results and limits: The study found balanced CD4/CD8 in clones contracting day 15 to 85 and a CD4+ lean in later expanders. CD4+ contracting clones were mainly CM and EM; CD8+ ones, EMRA.

This clonotype has just a few counts. What it binds is unknown. 5'RACE primed from the constant segment yielded TCR alpha and TCR beta cDNA libraries bearing sample barcodes and UMIs. MiXCR, run by TCRdb on the 5' RACE reads, gives a single entry per CDR3 protein. This repertoire shows some 150,000 distinct CDR3 sequences, about 6.1% found once; its top ten account for under 2.5%. Trimming left V 9 bases short and J 4 bases short, with 18 bases between. The CDR3 length is 14 residues. This chain connects TRBV12-3 or TRBV12-4 to TRBJ1-1; D is perhaps TRBD1 (5 bases). What was sequenced was PBMCs or a T cell subset sorted from them (not recorded which). This TCR was recovered from an adult woman who had mild COVID-19 (a few samples of this study predate the infection). Cell type and time point are not known. Here the CDR3 DNA reads TGTGCCAGTAGGCCATTGGGGGGGTCCACTGAAGCTTTCTTT. This sequence encodes CASRPLGGSTEAFF.